The 24 T cell receptor beta chains below come from one sample, sequenced in a study of Ad26.COV2.S vaccination and SARS-CoV-2 variants. This sample's treatment: around 19 received Ad26.COV2.S at low or high dose, single or two shots; about 5 received placebo; per-sample allocation not given. Samples came from day 63 after the first vaccine or placebo injection. Measured with immunoSEQ multiplex PCR; TCRdb has only the in-frame clones, and not every one. The profile shows around 340,000 clones, roughly 91% of them singletons. The sequencing used peripheral blood, collected in a trial of Ad26.COV2.S vaccine versus placebo. The receptor set was obtained from a person between 18 and 65 years old who received the Ad26.COV2.S COVID-19 vaccine or a placebo.

This clone was recorded only once. Here the CDR3 DNA reads TGTGCCAGCAGGCCGGGGACAGGGTGGCAATCACCCCTCCACTTT. Its translation is CASRPGTGWQSPLHF. The rearrangement uses TRBV28 and TRBJ1-6; 9 bases fit TRBD1. This CDR3 has 15 amino acids. V was clipped by 6 bases and J by 10 bases; unmatched bases: 10. Germline CDR1 reads MDHEN; CDR2 reads SYDVKM.

A note on this clone: Distinct nucleotide sequences in the sample also encode this CDR3. V and J are TRBV12-3 or TRBV12-4 and TRBJ1-6; TRBD1 is a possible D gene (5 bases). This CDR3 has 13 residues. Trimming removed 5 bases at V and 12 bases at J, with 14 bases between. The CDR3 loop reads CASSPGQGLPLHF. The CDR3 DNA follows: TGTGCCAGCAGTCCAGGGCAGGGATTACCCCTCCACTTT.

This chain uses TRBV5-4 with TRBJ2-3; 9 bases are a match to TRBD1. The germline gives CDR1 SGHNT, CDR2 YYREEE (reference sequence). The CDR3 length is 15 residues. Trimming at V came to 4 bases and at J to 1 base, leaving 4 bases not matched to a gene. The DNA of the CDR3 is TGTGCCAGCAGCCAACGGACAGGGGGCACAGATACGCAGTATTTT. Its translation: CASSQRTGGTDTQYF. Drawing the rest from reference TRBV5-4 and TRBJ2-3, the complete variable domain is ETGVTQSPTHLIKTRGQQVTLRCSSQSGHNTVSWYQQALGQGPQFIFQYYREEENGRGNFPPRFSGLQFPNYSSELNVNALELDDSALYLCASSQRTGGTDTQYFGPGTRLTVL.

The chain joins TRBV24-1 to TRBJ2-1; no clear D. This CDR3 spans 16 amino acids. Per the germline V gene, CDR1 is KGHDR and CDR2 is SFDVKD. Trimming took 2 bases from V and 5 from J, leaving 15 bases between them. CDR3 bases: TGTGCCACCAGTGATTCCCTACGGACCGCTAACAATGAGCAGTTCTTC. Translation gives CATSDSLRTANNEQFF.

J is TRBJ1-4 and V is TRBV4-3; 8 bases are a match to TRBD1. Trimming cost V 1 base and J 4 bases; bases outside gene matches: 2. CDR3 length equals 15 residues. Per the germline V gene, CDR1 is LGHNA and CDR2 is YSLEER. The CDR3: CASSQADRDNEKLFF. CDR3 coding DNA: TGCGCCAGCAGCCAAGCGGACAGGGATAATGAAAAACTGTTTTTT.

The chain recombines TRBV7-9 with TRBJ1-3; tentatively, D is TRBD1 (6 bases). CDR3 length: 14 amino acids. V was pared by 4 bases and J by 3 bases, with 10 bases between. Germline V gene sequence: CDR1 SEHNR, CDR2 FQNEAQ (reference sequence). The CDR3 DNA reads TGTGCCAGCAGCTCACAGGGACTTGGAAACACCATATATTTT. This gives the protein CASSSQGLGNTIYF. Looking up the rest from reference TRBV7-9 and TRBJ1-3 gives the full variable domain: DTGVSQNPRHKITKRGQNVTFRCDPISEHNRLYWYRQTLGQGPEFLTYFQNEAQLEKSRLLSDRFSAERPKGSFSTLEIQRTEQGDSAMYLCASSSQGLGNTIYFGEGSWLTVV.

The sample holds a few counts of this clone. The chain links TRBV7-2 to TRBJ1-2; D might be TRBD1 (5 bases). V lost 5 bases to trimming and J lost 0 bases, with 16 bases between them. Germline values: CDR1 SGHTA, CDR2 FQGNSA. The CDR3 is 16 residues long. CDR3 nucleotide sequence: TGTGCCAGCAGCGTAGGAGGGACTATTACTAACTATGGCTACACCTTC. Its protein is CASSVGGTITNYGYTF. Combining the CDR3 with reference TRBV7-2 and TRBJ1-2 gives the whole variable domain GAGVSQSPSNKVTEKGKDVELRCDPISGHTALYWYRQSLGQGLEFLIYFQGNSAPDKSGLPSDRFSAERTGGSVSTLTIQRTQQEDSAVYLCASSVGGTITNYGYTFGSGTRLTVV.

The chain couples TRBV2 to TRBJ2-7, with D hard to call. V lost 3 bases and J lost 3, with 18 bases in between. The length of the CDR3 is 16 residues. Looked up from germline, CDR1 is SNHLY and CDR2 is FYNNEI. This CDR3 reads CASSERRSVLNYEQYF. The CDR3 DNA reads as TGTGCCAGCAGTGAGCGTCGGAGTGTCCTGAACTACGAGCAGTACTTC.

The V gene is TRBV12-3 or TRBV12-4, the J gene TRBJ1-6; the D gene is possibly TRBD1 (6 bases). CDR3 length equals 12 residues. V shed 5 bases and J shed 10 bases, with 9 bases lying between them. CDR3 residues: CASSRTESPLHF. The DNA for the CDR3 is TGTGCCAGCAGTCGGACAGAATCACCCCTCCACTTT.

This rearrangement joins TRBV6-2 or TRBV6-3 to TRBJ2-5, with TRBD1 as a possible D gene (6 bases). Trimming took off 3 bases at V and 5 bases at J, with 13 bases between the two ends. The CDR3 is 14 amino acids. CDR1 and CDR2 (germline): MNHEY, SVGEGT. The CDR3 bases are TGTGCCAGCAGTTATACAGGGCAACTCGAGACCCAGTACTTC. Its protein product is CASSYTGQLETQYF.

The chain combines TRBV11-2 with TRBJ1-5; TRBD1 aligns across 7 bases. V gave up 1 base and J gave up 4 bases; unmatched junction bases: 4. Germline-derived CDR1 and CDR2 are SGHAT and FQNNGV. CDR3 length: 15 amino acids. The CDR3 region has the DNA TGTGCCAGCAGCTTAGGGGACAGCAGAAATCAGCCCCAGCATTTT. It encodes CASSLGDSRNQPQHF.

V and J are TRBV18 and TRBJ2-7; 11 bases fit TRBD1. Germline V CDR1 and CDR2: KGHSH, LQKENI. Trimming removed 4 bases from V and 6 bases from J; junction bases left unmatched: 5. The CDR3 runs to 14 residues. The CDR3 DNA follows: TGTGCCAGCTCACTGGGACAGGGGGTTATCGAGCAGTACTTC. It encodes CASSLGQGVIEQYF.

The V and J genes are TRBV15 and TRBJ2-1; 8 nucleotides agree with TRBD1. V was clipped by 6 bases and J by 9 bases; unmatched bases: 13. The CDR3 is made up of 15 amino acids. Germline CDR1 is LNHNV and CDR2 is YYDKDF (reference sequence). DNA of the CDR3: TGTGCCACCAGTATAGACAGGGGCCTCCACGGTGAGCAGTTCTTC. It specifies CATSIDRGLHGEQFF.

This clone appeared a single time. The rearrangement joins TRBV5-1 to TRBJ2-5; a weak D match, TRBD1 (6 bases). Between the trimmed V and J ends, which lost 0 bases and 4 bases, there was a span of 13 bases. Germline lookup yields CDR1 SGHRS and CDR2 YFSETQ. The CDR3 totals 15 residues. As DNA, the CDR3 is TGCGCCAGCAGCTTGGGAGGACAGTTGAGAGAGACCCAGTACTTC. As protein: CASSLGGQLRETQYF.

The chain has TRBV9 and TRBJ1-5; the D gene is possibly TRBD1 (6 bases). The CDR3 has 19 amino acids. V lost 0 bases to trimming and J lost 0 bases, with 19 bases between them. CDR1 SGDLS and CDR2 YYNGEE come from the germline V gene. The CDR3 protein is CASSVDLYLGHHSNQPQHF. In nucleotides, the CDR3 is TGTGCCAGCAGCGTAGACCTCTATCTGGGACACCATAGCAATCAGCCCCAGCATTTT.

The V and J genes are TRBV19 and TRBJ2-2; D perhaps matches TRBD1 (7 bases). Germline loops: CDR1 LNHDA, CDR2 SQIVND (reference sequence). V lost 3 bases and J lost 4, with 15 bases in between. The CDR3 runs to 16 residues. The CDR3 protein is CASSIAGGRSTGELFF. CDR3 nucleotides: TGTGCCAGTAGTATTGCAGGGGGGAGGTCCACCGGGGAGCTGTTTTTT.

This chain uses TRBV4-2 with TRBJ1-6; no reliable D call. Between the trimmed V and J ends, which lost 0 bases and 19 bases, there was a span of 19 bases. This CDR3 has 14 amino acids. Germline-derived CDR1 and CDR2 are LGHNA and YNFKEQ. The CDR3 is CASSQDRTARRTHF. Here the CDR3 DNA reads TGTGCCAGCAGCCAAGATAGGACGGCCCGTCGGACGCACTTT.

The rearrangement uses TRBV28 and TRBJ1-4, with a possible D match to TRBD1 (5 bases). Germline lookup yields CDR1 MDHEN and CDR2 SYDVKM. The CDR3 sequence is 15 residues long. V lost 5 bases and J 5 bases, leaving 15 bases between the germline ends. CDR3 residues: CASSRGRWGNEKLFF. CDR3 DNA sequence: TGTGCCAGCAGTAGAGGGCGCTGGGGGAATGAAAAACTGTTTTTT. The entire variable domain, with the rest obtained from reference TRBV28 and TRBJ1-4, is as follows: DVKVTQSSRYLVKRTGEKVFLECVQDMDHENMFWYRQDPGLGLRLIYFSYDVKMKEKGDIPEGYSVSREKKERFSLILESASTNQTSMYLCASSRGRWGNEKLFFGSGTQLSVL.

The V and J genes are TRBV7-9 and TRBJ1-2; tentative D call: TRBD1 (6 bases). The germline V gene encodes CDR1 SEHNR and CDR2 FQNEAQ (reference sequence). CDR3 length: 13 amino acids. V was cut by 7 bases and J by 2 bases, with 11 bases left in between. The CDR3 DNA follows: TGTGCCAGCACCTTCACAGGGAACTATGGCTACACCTTC. This codes for CASTFTGNYGYTF.

The chain links TRBV27 to TRBJ2-1, with 10 bases identical to TRBD2. The CDR3 extends over 17 amino acids. With V trimmed by 4 bases and J by 4 bases, 10 bases remained unmatched. CDR1 is MNHEY and CDR2 is SMNVEV in the germline V gene (reference sequence). CDR3 bases: TGTGCCAGCAGTTCACCCCTGCTAGCGGGAGATTACAATGAGCAGTTCTTC. This codes for CASSSPLLAGDYNEQFF.

This sequence joins TRBV15 and TRBJ1-2; 7 positions agree with TRBD1. This CDR3 is built from 17 residues. CDR1 LNHNV and CDR2 YYDKDF come from the germline V gene (reference sequence). V was clipped by 2 bases and J by 0 bases; unmatched bases: 9. The CDR3 DNA is TGTGCCACCAGCAGACCCAGGGGGAACTTAGCTAACTATGGCTACACCTTC. Its translation is CATSRPRGNLANYGYTF.

The rearrangement links TRBV9 to TRBJ2-1; TRBD2 agrees at 14 bases. J gave up 3 bases and V 1 base, and 6 bases lay outside the gene matches. The CDR3 extends over 18 amino acids. CDR1 is SGDLS, CDR2 YYNGEE, per germline. CDR3 sequence: CASSVSGTSGGRYNEQFF. The CDR3 region has the DNA TGTGCCAGCAGCGTATCCGGGACTAGCGGGGGCCGCTACAATGAGCAGTTCTTC.

This clone was counted only a few times. The chain carries TRBV12-3 or TRBV12-4 and TRBJ2-3; no clear D. Between the trimmed V and J ends, which lost 6 bases and 1 base, there was a span of 8 bases. The CDR3 consists of 13 residues. The CDR3 here is CASRTPGTDTQYF. The DNA of the CDR3 is TGTGCCAGCAGAACCCCTGGCACAGATACGCAGTATTTT.

The V and J genes are TRBV4-1 and TRBJ1-1, with 8 positions matching TRBD1. The CDR3 covers 16 residues. The germline V gene encodes CDR1 MGHRA and CDR2 YSYEKL. V was clipped by 1 base and J by 1 base; unmatched bases: 5. The CDR3 region is CASSQGRQGKNTEAFF. The CDR3 DNA is TGCGCCAGCAGCCAAGGAAGACAGGGGAAGAACACTGAAGCTTTCTTT.